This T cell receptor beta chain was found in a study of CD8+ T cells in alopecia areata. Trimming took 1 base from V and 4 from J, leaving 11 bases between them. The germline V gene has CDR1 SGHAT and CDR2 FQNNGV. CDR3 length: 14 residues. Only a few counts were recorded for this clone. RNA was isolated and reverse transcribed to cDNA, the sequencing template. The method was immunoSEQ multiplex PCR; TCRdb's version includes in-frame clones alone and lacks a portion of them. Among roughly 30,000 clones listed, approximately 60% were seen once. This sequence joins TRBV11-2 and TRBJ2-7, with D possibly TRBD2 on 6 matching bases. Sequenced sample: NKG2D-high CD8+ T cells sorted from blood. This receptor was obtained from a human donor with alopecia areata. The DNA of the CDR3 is TGTGCCAGCAGCTTAGGGTCGGGAGAGTACGAGCAGTACTTC. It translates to CASSLGSGEYEQYF.